The present TCR beta chain was sequenced within a study of blood T cell repertoires in COVID-19. Study at large: PBMCs, B-cell-depleted T cells, or T cells provided the cDNA or gDNA that made up the material.

This CDR3 contains 15 residues. The junction had 2 bases not matched to a gene; V was cut back by 4 bases and J by 2 bases. The study drew participants aged roughly 18 to 95 years from 20 to 30 US areas. Repertoires were generated with immunoSEQ multiplex PCR, while TCRdb's copy carries only in-frame clones and drops some. The sample contains about 210,000 clones, 75% to 90% of which appear only once. The V gene is TRBV5-3, the J gene TRBJ2-1; 11 bases match TRBD2. TRBV5-3 is flagged as an ORF with uncertain function. The sequence was obtained from a man in his forties who had recovered from COVID-19. Sequencing used PBMCs or T cells enriched from blood (not recorded which). The CDR3 DNA is TGTGCCAGAAGCCGACTAGCGGGGACCTACAATGAGCAGTTCTTC. Amino acids: CARSRLAGTYNEQFF.